The T cell receptor (beta chain) described here comes from a study of pediatric ulcerative colitis. Study-level results: Rectal repertoires separated controls, mild-moderate and acute severe colitis.

The repertoire was sequenced with immunoSEQ multiplex PCR; TCRdb's copy has only in-frame clones and lacks some. The repertoire holds more than 50,000 clones, with 75% to 90% as singletons. The CDR3 totals 19 residues. CDR1 and CDR2 (germline): SGHDN, FVKESK. V was shortened by 0 bases and J by 5 bases, with 24 bases between the two germline ends. With regard to this clone: The antigen remains undetermined.

This sequence was found in a boy aged 10-17 years who was a control in a study of pediatric ulcerative colitis. The sequenced sample consisted of blood. The chain links TRBV14 to TRBJ2-3, with D perhaps TRBD2 (7 bases). The CDR3: CASSQESFSLRGQGDTQYF. The CDR3 bases are TGTGCCAGCAGCCAAGAATCCTTCTCCTTGCGGGGGCAGGGAGATACGCAGTATTTT. Full variable domain (rest looked up from reference TRBV14 and TRBJ2-3): EAGVTQFPSHSVIEKGQTVTLRCDPISGHDNLYWYRRVMGKEIKFLLHFVKESKQDESGMPNNRFLAERTGGTYSTLKVQPAELEDSGVYFCASSQESFSLRGQGDTQYFGPGTRLTVL.